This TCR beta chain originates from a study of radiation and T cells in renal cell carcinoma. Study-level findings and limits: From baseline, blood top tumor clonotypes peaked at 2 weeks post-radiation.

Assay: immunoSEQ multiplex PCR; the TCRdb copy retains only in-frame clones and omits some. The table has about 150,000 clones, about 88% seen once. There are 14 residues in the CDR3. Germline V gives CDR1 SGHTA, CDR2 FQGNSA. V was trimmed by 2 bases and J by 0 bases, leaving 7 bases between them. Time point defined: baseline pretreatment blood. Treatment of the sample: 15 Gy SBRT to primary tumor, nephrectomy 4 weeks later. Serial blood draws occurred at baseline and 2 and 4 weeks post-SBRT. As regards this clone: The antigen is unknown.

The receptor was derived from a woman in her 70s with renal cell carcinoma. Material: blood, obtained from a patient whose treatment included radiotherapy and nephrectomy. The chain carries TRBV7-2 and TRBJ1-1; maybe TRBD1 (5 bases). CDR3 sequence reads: CASSLPGMNTEAFF. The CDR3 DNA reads TGTGCCAGCAGCTTACCAGGGATGAACACTGAAGCTTTCTTT.